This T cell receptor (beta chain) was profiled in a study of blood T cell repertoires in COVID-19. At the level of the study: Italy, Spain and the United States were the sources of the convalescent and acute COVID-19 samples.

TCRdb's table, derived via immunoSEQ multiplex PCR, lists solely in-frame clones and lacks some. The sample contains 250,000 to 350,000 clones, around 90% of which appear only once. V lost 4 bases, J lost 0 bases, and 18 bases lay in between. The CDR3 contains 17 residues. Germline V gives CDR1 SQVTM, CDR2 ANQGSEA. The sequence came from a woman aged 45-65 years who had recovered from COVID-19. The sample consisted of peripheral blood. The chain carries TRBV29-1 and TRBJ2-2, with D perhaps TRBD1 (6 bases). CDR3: CSVAGSPGAPNTGELFF. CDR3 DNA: TGCAGCGTTGCTGGTTCTCCAGGGGCCCCGAACACCGGGGAGCTGTTTTTT.